Listed below are T cell receptor beta chains from one sample, sequenced in a study of OX40 agonist ivuxolimab in advanced cancers. Clones were read by immunoSEQ multiplex PCR, and TCRdb kept only the in-frame ones, dropping some. The data contain about 100,000 clones, about four fifths of them singletons. The input for sequencing was CD4+ or CD8+ T cells sorted from blood, taken in a trial of the OX40 agonist ivuxolimab. The receptors come from an adult with an advanced solid tumor such as melanoma, head and neck, liver or kidney cancer. CDR3s include the opening cysteine and the closing phenylalanine or tryptophan. The D gene is left open where the match is weak. Only part of the rows carry a size: once, few, many, or a class if the clone is expanded.

v_gene	d_gene	abundance	j_gene	CDR3nt	CDR3aa
TRBV2	TRBD2	.	TRBJ2-1	TGTGCCAGCAGAAAGAGGGAGGGCCCCGATGAGCAGTTCTTC	CASRKREGPDEQFF
TRBV19	.	once	TRBJ1-2	TGTGCCAGTAGTATCTTTGGCAGGACTAACTATGGCTACACCTTC	CASSIFGRTNYGYTF
TRBV11-2	.	once	TRBJ2-4	TGTGCCAGCAGCTTAATTACAGGGGGGGGATTAGCCAAAAACATTCAGTACTTC	CASSLITGGGLAKNIQYF
TRBV5-1	.	few	TRBJ1-2	TGCGCCAGCAGCCCCGGGGTGGCCCTAAATAACTATGGCTACACCTTC	CASSPGVALNNYGYTF
TRBV4-1	.	.	TRBJ2-3	TGCGCCAGCAGCCAAGACGGACAGCGTCTCGGGGATACGCAGTATTTT	CASSQDGQRLGDTQYF
TRBV28	TRBD2	.	TRBJ2-5	TGTGCCAGCAGTTCCCTAGCGGGGGGGAAAGAGACCCAGTACTTC	CASSSLAGGKETQYF
TRBV5-6	.	.	TRBJ1-4	TGTGCCAGCAGCTTGCAGGGAGGGAATGAAAAACTGTTTTTT	CASSLQGGNEKLFF
TRBV6-6	.	many	TRBJ2-7	TGTGCCAGCAGTACTACGGCCGAGCAGTACTTC	CASSTTAEQYF
TRBV27	TRBD2	.	TRBJ2-3	TGTGCCAGCACCCGAGCGGGGGCCACAGATACGCAGTATTTT	CASTRAGATDTQYF
TRBV20-1	.	.	TRBJ2-1	TGCAGTGCTAGCGGACTAACTGAGCAGTTCTTC	CSASGLTEQFF
TRBV18	.	.	TRBJ2-5	TGTGCCAGCTCACCACCGGACGAGAACAGGCCGATTCAAGAGACCCAGTACTTC	CASSPPDENRPIQETQYF
TRBV27	.	.	TRBJ1-5	TGTGCCAGCAGCGCCGGGACGGGAAATAGCAATCAGCCCCAGCATTTT	CASSAGTGNSNQPQHF
TRBV7-2	TRBD2	.	TRBJ2-3	TGTGCCAGCAGCTCCCCTACCTGGGGGACTACTAGCACAGATACGCAGTATTTT	CASSSPTWGTTSTDTQYF
TRBV10-2	TRBD1	.	TRBJ1-1	TGCGCCAGCAGTGGACAGGGCCAAATTGAAGCTTTCTTT	CASSGQGQIEAFF
TRBV5-4	TRBD1	.	TRBJ1-2	TGTGCCAGCTGGGGACAGGCAGGATGGGGCTATGGCTACACCTTC	CASWGQAGWGYGYTF
TRBV9	.	.	TRBJ2-1	TGTGCCAGCAGCGTAGAAGAGGGGTCCTCCAATGAGCAGTTCTTC	CASSVEEGSSNEQFF
TRBV19	TRBD1	.	TRBJ1-4	TGTGCCAGTAGTTCAACAGGGGCCGCGGATGAAAAACTGTTTTTT	CASSSTGAADEKLFF
TRBV29-1	TRBD1	.	TRBJ2-7	TGCAGCGTTGGCGGACAGGGAGAGCAGTACTTC	CSVGGQGEQYF
TRBV4-2	TRBD1	.	TRBJ1-1	TGTGCCAGCAGCCAAGCGGGGACAGAAACAATGAACACTGAAGCTTTCTTT	CASSQAGTETMNTEAFF
TRBV27	TRBD1	.	TRBJ2-1	TGTGCCAGCAGTTTAAAGACAGGGAATGAGCAGTTCTTC	CASSLKTGNEQFF
TRBV11-2	.	few	TRBJ1-2	TGTGCCAGCAGTCTGACATCTAACTATGGCTACACCTTC	CASSLTSNYGYTF
TRBV30	TRBD2	once	TRBJ2-1	TGTGCCTGGGGACTAGCGGGGGGCTCCTACAATGAGCAGTTCTTC	CAWGLAGGSYNEQFF
TRBV10-3	.	.	TRBJ2-5	TGTGCCATCAGTGCTGCAGCTCAAGAGACCCAGTACTTC	CAISAAAQETQYF
TRBV9	.	.	TRBJ1-3	TGTGCCAGCAGCGTAGCCTCCGGTGCAGGAAACACCATATATTTT	CASSVASGAGNTIYF
TRBV10-3	TRBD1	.	TRBJ1-2	TGTGCCATCAGCGGGACAGGGAATAACTATGGCTACACCTTC	CAISGTGNNYGYTF
TRBV7-9	TRBD1	.	TRBJ1-3	TGTGCCAGCAGCTTAGAGACAGGGGAGAACACCATATATTTT	CASSLETGENTIYF
TRBV7-2	TRBD2	.	TRBJ2-2	TGTGCCAGCAGCTATACTGGGACTAGCGCCGGGGAGCTGTTTTTT	CASSYTGTSAGELFF
TRBV25-1	.	once	TRBJ1-1	TGTGCCAGCAGTGGGGACCAAGGAATGAACACTGAAGCTTTCTTT	CASSGDQGMNTEAFF
TRBV6-5	.	.	TRBJ1-2	TGTGCCAGCACGAACGGGGTCGACTATGGCTACACCTTC	CASTNGVDYGYTF
TRBV6-5	TRBD1	.	TRBJ2-1	TGTGCCAGCAGTGCACAGGGGCTAGACAATGAGCAGTTCTTC	CASSAQGLDNEQFF
TRBV9	TRBD1	once	TRBJ1-5	TGTGCCAGCAGTTTAGGGACAGGGGAAAATCAGCCCCAGCATTTT	CASSLGTGENQPQHF
TRBV9	TRBD2	.	TRBJ2-3	TGTGCCAGCAGCGTAGGGGTAAATTGGGCGGGGGAGGCTAGCACAGATACGCAGTATTTT	CASSVGVNWAGEASTDTQYF
TRBV7-9	.	.	TRBJ2-5	TGTGCCAGCAGCTTAGCAGGATCGGAGACCCAGTACTTC	CASSLAGSETQYF
TRBV30	TRBD1	.	TRBJ2-1	TGTGCCTGGAGTGACAGGGGGATCGCCTACAATGAGCAGTTCTTC	CAWSDRGIAYNEQFF
TRBV14	TRBD2	once	TRBJ2-2	TGTGCCAGCAGCCAAGTTAGCGGGAGCGGGGAGCTGTTTTTT	CASSQVSGSGELFF
TRBV6-1	.	.	TRBJ2-1	TGTGCCAGCAGTGTCCAGGAGAGGGCGTACAATGAGCAGTTCTTC	CASSVQERAYNEQFF
TRBV18	TRBD2	.	TRBJ2-3	TGTGCCAGCTCATCCGGACTAGCGGGGGGCCTAGATACGCAGTATTTT	CASSSGLAGGLDTQYF
TRBV5-1	TRBD2	.	TRBJ2-3	TGCGCCAGCAGCTTGCGGGCGGGGGAGGGCACAGATACGCAGTATTTT	CASSLRAGEGTDTQYF
TRBV2	TRBD1	.	TRBJ1-2	TGTGCCAGCAGTGGGGACAGGGTGGACTATGGCTACACCTTC	CASSGDRVDYGYTF
TRBV6-5	.	.	TRBJ1-2	TGTGCCAGCAGTTACTCAGGGGGACGGGGCTACACCTTC	CASSYSGGRGYTF
TRBV4-3	TRBD2	.	TRBJ2-7	TGCGCCAGCAGCCATGTCCTTCCCTGGACTAGCGGGGGCTTACTAGTATACGAGCAGTACTTC	CASSHVLPWTSGGLLVYEQYF
TRBV7-9	.	.	TRBJ1-3	TGTGCCAGCAGCTTAAAAGAGTCAGCCTCTGGAAACACCATATATTTT	CASSLKESASGNTIYF
TRBV6-4	.	.	TRBJ2-7	TGTGCCAGCAGTGACCTGATCTACGAGCAGTACTTC	CASSDLIYEQYF
TRBV14	TRBD1	.	TRBJ1-5	TGTGCCAGCAGCCAAAACGACAGGGGGCGAAAGAGCAATCAGCCCCAGCATTTT	CASSQNDRGRKSNQPQHF
TRBV7-9	.	many	TRBJ1-5	TGTGCCAGCAGCTTAGACAGGGAGAGTCAGCCCCAGCATTTT	CASSLDRESQPQHF
TRBV18	.	.	TRBJ1-4	TGTGCCAGCTCGCGGACCAGGACAGCAACTAATGAAAAACTGTTTTTT	CASSRTRTATNEKLFF
TRBV14	.	.	TRBJ2-4	TGTGCCAGCAGCCCCTGGGCCACAAATCCCACCAAAAACATTCAGTACTTC	CASSPWATNPTKNIQYF
TRBV2	TRBD1	.	TRBJ1-5	TGTGCCAGCAGTGAACAGGACAGGGTCGGGTACTATAGCAATCAGCCCCAGCATTTT	CASSEQDRVGYYSNQPQHF
TRBV2	.	.	TRBJ2-1	TGTGCCAGCAGGGGGGCTAGCGCTTACAATGAGCAGTTCTTC	CASRGASAYNEQFF
TRBV5-1	TRBD1	.	TRBJ2-3	TGCGCCAGCAGCTGGACGGGACAGGGAAGAGGGGATACGCAGTATTTT	CASSWTGQGRGDTQYF
TRBV9	.	.	TRBJ2-3	TGTGCCAGCAGCGTAGCCACTCGGGCAGATACGCAGTATTTT	CASSVATRADTQYF
TRBV5-6	.	.	TRBJ1-2	TGTGCCAGCACCCCGCCGGGGGGGCAAGGCTACACCTTC	CASTPPGGQGYTF
TRBV14	.	few	TRBJ2-3	TGTGCCACCACCCGGGGCACAGATACGCAGTATTTT	CATTRGTDTQYF
TRBV28	.	.	TRBJ2-2	TGTGCCAGCAGGGGAACCGGGGAGCTGTTTTTT	CASRGTGELFF
TRBV15	.	.	TRBJ2-5	TGTGCCACCCAAGACTGGGGGGGGCTTGAGACCCAGTACTTC	CATQDWGGLETQYF